These 22 T cell receptor delta chains share one sample of origin, sequenced in a study of gamma-delta chains in newborns, infants, children. TCRdb called clones from the reads again using CATT. Among about 900 delta-chain clones listed, more than 1.5% were seen once. Sequencing was carried out using blood. These TCRs come from a child in good health.

Sample share makes this clone hyperexpanded (1% or more). This same CDR3 is encoded by further DNA sequences in the sample. The V gene is TRDV2, the J gene TRDJ1; 12 nucleotides line up with TRDD3. This CDR3 spans 18 amino acids. Losses at the gene ends were 0 bases for V and 0 bases for J; bases not matched to a gene: 7. CDR1 GEAIGNYY and CDR2 EKD come from the germline V gene. The CDR3 is CACDTLITGGYNTDKLIF. For the CDR3, the DNA is TGTGCCTGTGACACCCTGATTACTGGGGGATACAACACCGATAAACTCATCTTT.

Only a few counts were recorded for this clone. Since a far larger clone is one base different, this is likely a read error. This sample also contains other DNA sequences that code for the same CDR3. The rearrangement joins TRDV2 to TRDJ1, with 11 bases lining up with TRDD3. There are 17 residues in the CDR3. Germline V gives CDR1 GEAIGNYY, CDR2 EKD. The DNA of the CDR3 is TGTGCCTGTGACGAACTGGGGGATAATAAATCGTCCGACAAACTCATCTTT. It yields the protein CACDELGDNKSSDKLIF.

As regards this clone: One end of the junction does not line up with germline, which may come from a read error. The chain uses TRDV2 and TRDJ1; D gene uncertain. Germline V gives CDR1 GEAIGNYY, CDR2 EKD. The CDR3 runs 17 residues. DNA of the CDR3: TGTGCCCGTGACGCCGTACATTCCAATATGTACACCGATAAACTCATCTTT. This gives the protein CARDAVHSNMYTDKLIF.

Remarks on this clone: A far larger clone is one nucleotide away, so this likely arose from a read error. Other DNA sequences in this specimen translate into the identical CDR3. The chain couples TRDV2 to TRDJ1, with 11 nucleotides matching TRDD3. With V trimmed by 1 base and J by 0 bases, 15 bases remained unmatched. The CDR3 consists of 20 residues. CDR1 is GEAIGNYY and CDR2 is EKD in the germline V gene. The CDR3 nucleotides read TGTGCCTGTGACACTCCTACTCGTGGGGGATACGCAGGGTACACCGATAAACTCATCTTT. This encodes CACDTPTRGGYAGYTDKLIF.

Of note for this clone: It differs at one base from a far larger clone, so likely a read error. This CDR3 is also generated by other DNA sequences in the sample. V is TRDV2 and J is TRDJ2, with D possibly matching TRDD3 (6 bases). V shed 7 bases and J shed 5 bases, with 22 bases lying between them. Per the germline V gene, CDR1 is GEAIGNYY and CDR2 is EKD. The CDR3 runs 16 residues. The CDR3 loop is CACDSVGGLITAQLFF. The CDR3 DNA reads TGTGCCTGCGATTCGGTGGGGGGTCTTATTACAGCACAACTCTTCTTT.

This clone is hyperexpanded within its sample. Other DNA sequences of this sample code for an identical CDR3. DNA for the CDR3: TGTGCTCTTGGGGACCTCGCCTCCTCGTACTGGGGGATACTTGCTTACACCGATAAACTCATCTTT. Residues: CALGDLASSYWGILAYTDKLIF. The chain joins TRDV1 to TRDJ1; TRDD3 agrees at 12 bases. The CDR3 totals 22 residues. The germline V gene encodes CDR1 TSWWSYY and CDR2 QGS. V trimming: 3 bases; J trimming: 0 bases; junction bases outside the gene matches: 20.

For this clone: TCRdb pairs this DNA with a much larger clone's protein that differs at residue 5, likely a read error; the protein shown was translated from the DNA. The CDR3 is CACDPLSTGGYATDKLIF. DNA for the CDR3: TGTGCCTGTGACCCTCTCAGTACTGGGGGATACGCGACCGATAAACTCATCTTT. The chain carries TRDV2 and TRDJ1; 13 bases agree with TRDD3. Per the germline V gene, CDR1 is GEAIGNYY and CDR2 is EKD. This CDR3 region has 18 residues. V was clipped by 3 bases and J by 2 bases; unmatched bases: 11.

A note on this clone: TCRdb has a much larger clone's protein, which differs at residue 12 from the translation of this DNA, likely because of a read error; what is shown is the protein translated from the DNA. The chain couples TRDV1 to TRDJ1, with 10 bases fitting TRDD3. V trimming: 3 bases; J trimming: 7 bases; junction bases outside the gene matches: 11. Germline V lookup: CDR1 TSWWSYY, CDR2 QGS. The CDR3 length is 16 residues. CDR3 sequence reads: CALGDSRGGDTVKLIF. The CDR3, as DNA: TGTGCTCTTGGGGACTCCCGAGGGGGGGATACGGTTAAACTCATCTTT.

This clone was counted a few times. The junction departs from the called germline gene at one end, perhaps through a read error. Other nucleotide sequences in the sample specify the same CDR3. The CDR3 region has the DNA TGTGCCTGTGACACCGCCGCCCCTTCTTTACTGGGGGCCCTCTACACCGATAAGCTCATCTTT. Residues: CACDTAAPSLLGALYTDKLIF. The chain recombines TRDV2 with TRDJ1, with 8 bases lining up with TRDD3. The CDR3 has 21 amino acids. Germline CDR1 GEAIGNYY, CDR2 EKD.

With regard to this clone: A read error is the likely source, as a far larger clone sits one nucleotide away. V gene TRDV1 combines with J gene TRDJ1, with D tentatively TRDD2 or TRDD3 (6 bases each). The V and J ends lost 0 bases and 0 bases respectively, with 20 bases between them. Germline V gene sequence: CDR1 TSWWSYY, CDR2 QGS. The CDR3 extends over 19 amino acids. The CDR3 DNA reads TGTGCTCTTGGGGAACTTCTCCTACTAGGGGATCTCTACACCGATAAACTCATCTTT. Translation gives CALGELLLLGDLYTDKLIF.

There are a few counts of this clone. It is likely a read error: a sequence one base away is far more abundant. The same CDR3 also results from other DNA sequences found in this sample. V is TRDV2 and J is TRDJ1, with 10 bases identical to TRDD3. CDR1 and CDR2 from the germline V gene are GEAIGNYY and EKD. CDR3 size: 14 residues. V gave up 7 bases and J gave up 5 bases; unmatched junction bases: 9. CDR3 in amino acids: CACDRLGDADKLIF. The CDR3 DNA follows: TGTGCCTGCGACCGACTGGGGGATGCGGATAAACTCATCTTT.

This clone was detected only a few times. This DNA's translation differs at residue 16 from TCRdb's protein, which comes from a much larger clone; a read error is likely, and the protein shown is translated from the DNA. V usage is TRDV2 and J usage is TRDJ1; 9 nucleotides align to TRDD3. CDR1 and CDR2 from the germline V gene are GEAIGNYY and EKD. The CDR3 runs 19 residues. The CDR3 reads CACDPILTGGQIDTDRLIF. CDR3 in DNA: TGTGCCTGTGACCCAATTTTGACTGGGGGACAGATAGACACCGATAGACTCATCTTT.

Concerning this clone itself: TCRdb's protein, taken from a much larger clone, differs from this DNA's translation at residue 15, likely owing to a read error; the protein displayed comes from the DNA. CDR3 loop: CACDTLGERYTDKLTF. The CDR3 nucleotides are TGTGCCTGTGACACCCTGGGGGAGAGGTACACCGATAAACTCACCTTT. The chain has TRDV2 and TRDJ1; 8 nucleotides line up with TRDD3. Germline CDR1 and CDR2: GEAIGNYY and EKD. CDR3 length equals 16 residues.

This clone was recorded a few times. TCRdb pairs this DNA with a much larger clone's protein that differs at residue 14, likely a read error; the protein shown was translated from the DNA. V is TRAV29/DV5 and J is TRDJ1; the match to TRDD3 covers 8 bases. Germline loops: CDR1 NSMFDY, CDR2 ISSIKDK. The CDR3 runs to 16 residues. Here the CDR3 DNA reads TGTGCAGCAGCAGCTACCTACTGGGGGGCCACCGATAAACCCATCTTT. This gives the protein CAAAATYWGATDKPIF.

As to this clone: This likely stems from a read error, as it lies one base from a far larger clone. Other nucleotide sequences from this sample produce the same CDR3. The chain links TRDV2 to TRDJ1; 11 positions match TRDD3. V lost 4 bases to trimming and J lost 3 bases; unmatched junction nucleotides: 12. The CDR3 is 17 residues long. Germline V gives CDR1 GEAIGNYY, CDR2 EKD. CDR3 nucleotides: TGTGCCTGTGATGAACTGGGGGATAATAAATCGTCCGATAAACTCATCTTT. Residues: CACDELGDNKSSDKLIF.

The chain employs TRDV2 and TRDJ3; 8 bases match TRDD3. J lost 11 bases, V lost 7 bases, and 15 bases had no gene match. The CDR3 has 16 residues. Germline loops: CDR1 GEAIGNYY, CDR2 EKD. CDR3 bases: TGTGCCTGCGACGAAATTACTGGGGGTAAGGCCCGACAGATGTTTTTC. Encoded protein: CACDEITGGKARQMFF.

In regard to this clone: A far larger clone lies a single base away; this is likely a read error. Other nucleotide sequences in the sample specify the same CDR3. This chain links TRDV2 with TRDJ1, with 12 bases matching TRDD3. V shed 8 bases, J shed 3 bases, and the junction held 15 bases outside the gene matches. The CDR3 extends over 17 amino acids. Germline loops: CDR1 GEAIGNYY, CDR2 EKD. CDR3 in DNA: TGTGCCTCCACAAAGGCTTACTGGGGGATACTGGCCGATAAACTCATCTTT. Its protein is CASTKAYWGILADKLIF.

In regard to this clone: A far larger clone is one base from this, pointing to a likely read error. This chain uses TRDV2 with TRDJ1, with 9 bases matching TRDD3. Germline V gene lookup returns CDR1 GEAIGNYY and CDR2 EKD. CDR3 length: 15 amino acids. The CDR3 DNA follows: TGTGCCTGTGACCTACTGGGGGACCACACCAATAAACTCATCTTT. Translating it yields CACDLLGDHTNKLIF.

There are a few counts of this clone. A single base is all that separates this from a far larger clone, so a read error is likely. The chain uses TRDV2 and TRDJ1; 7 bases fit TRDD3. Germline CDR1 GEAIGNYY, CDR2 EKD. The CDR3 length is 17 residues. J gave up 4 bases and V 2 bases, and 15 bases lay outside the gene matches. The CDR3 here is CACDIEGLGGSDDKLIF. The CDR3 DNA sequence: TGTGCCTGTGACATCGAGGGGCTGGGGGGCAGCGACGATAAACTCATCTTT.

V and J are TRDV2 and TRDJ1; the D gene is possibly TRDD3 (6 bases). Germline V CDR1 and CDR2: GEAIGNYY, EKD. The CDR3 sequence is 15 residues long. V lost 0 bases to trimming and J lost 4 bases, with 14 bases between them. The CDR3 sequence is CACDTVGGQSDKLIF. The DNA of the CDR3 is TGTGCCTGTGACACCGTGGGGGGACAAAGCGATAAACTCATCTTT.

This clone was seen more than once but under ten times. Only one base separates this from a far larger clonotype, so it likely reflects a read error. The chain uses TRDV2 and TRDJ1, with D possibly being TRDD3 (6 bases). Germline CDR1 GEAIGNYY, CDR2 EKD. The CDR3 extends over 17 amino acids. V lost 0 bases, J lost 4 bases, and 20 bases lay in between. The DNA of the CDR3 is TGTGCCTGTGACACCGTAAGCTCTAAGGGGGAGGACGATAAACTCATCTTT. Residues: CACDTVSSKGEDDKLIF.

This clone ranks as large (0.1 to 1%). This same CDR3 is encoded by further DNA sequences in the sample. This chain connects TRDV2 to TRDJ1; 8 nucleotides match TRDD3. Germline CDR1 and CDR2: GEAIGNYY and EKD. This CDR3 contains 18 residues. V shed 1 base and J 0 bases; nucleotides not matched to a gene: 12. CDR3 nucleotide sequence: TGTGCCTGTGACACTCTTAGTACTGGGGGTTCGTACACCGATAAACTCATCTTT. This encodes CACDTLSTGGSYTDKLIF.